This T cell receptor (beta chain) was found in a study of blood T cell repertoires in COVID-19. CDR3 length: 16 amino acids. The V gene's germline CDR1 is MNHNY and CDR2 SVGAGI (reference sequence). Trimming took 6 bases from V and 3 from J; bases not matched to a gene: 12. As handled by the study authors: Reference gene primer amplification yielded estimated nucleated cell counts. The protocol was immunoSEQ multiplex PCR, while the TCRdb copy is restricted to in-frame clones and leaves out a portion. D and trimming were read from the DNA, whereas the V and J calls and clone size are those reported in that table. Of about 210,000 clones in the sample, around 80% were seen once.

Source material: peripheral blood. This TCR was sampled from a woman aged 60 to 75 with COVID-19, enrolled during active disease. The V gene is TRBV6-6, the J gene TRBJ2-7; TRBD1 aligns across 9 bases. The chain's CDR3 is CASSLLAQGARYEQYF. As DNA, the CDR3 is TGTGCCAGCAGCCTACTGGCACAGGGGGCGCGCTACGAGCAGTACTTC.